These 3 T cell receptor beta chains originate from one sample sequenced in a study of blood T cell repertoires in COVID-19. Only in-frame clones appear in the TCRdb table, and some are missing; sequencing was by immunoSEQ multiplex PCR. The data contain 250,000 to 400,000 clones, approximately 88% of them singletons. Sequenced material: peripheral blood. These receptors all stem from a woman younger than 45 with COVID-19, enrolled during active disease.

This clone is a singleton in its sample. V usage is TRBV19 and J usage is TRBJ2-1; 11 positions agree with TRBD2. The length of the CDR3 is 15 residues. CDR1 is LNHDA, CDR2 SQIVND, per germline (reference sequence). V shed 5 bases, J shed 7 bases, and the junction held 7 bases outside the gene matches. CDR3 nucleotides: TGTGCCAGTAGTCGTAGCGGGGGGGCCCGGAATGAGCAGTTCTTC. Amino acid sequence: CASSRSGGARNEQFF.

This clone has only one observation. The chain uses TRBV5-1 and TRBJ1-2; D call uncertain. The CDR3 is made up of 13 amino acids. CDR1 is SGHRS, CDR2 YFSETQ, per germline. Trimming pared 4 bases from V and 5 bases from J, leaving 12 bases between. CDR3: CASSPGMSYGYTF. CDR3 coding DNA: TGCGCCAGCAGCCCCGGGATGTCGTATGGCTACACCTTC.

The CDR3 loop is CSVEDGQIVADTQYF. DNA of the CDR3: TGCAGCGTTGAAGATGGGCAGATCGTCGCAGATACGCAGTATTTT. The V and J genes are TRBV29-1 and TRBJ2-3; D gene ambiguous. The CDR3 contains 15 residues. CDR1 and CDR2 from the germline V gene are SQVTM and ANQGSEA. Trimming cost V 0 bases and J 4 bases, with 14 bases left between them.